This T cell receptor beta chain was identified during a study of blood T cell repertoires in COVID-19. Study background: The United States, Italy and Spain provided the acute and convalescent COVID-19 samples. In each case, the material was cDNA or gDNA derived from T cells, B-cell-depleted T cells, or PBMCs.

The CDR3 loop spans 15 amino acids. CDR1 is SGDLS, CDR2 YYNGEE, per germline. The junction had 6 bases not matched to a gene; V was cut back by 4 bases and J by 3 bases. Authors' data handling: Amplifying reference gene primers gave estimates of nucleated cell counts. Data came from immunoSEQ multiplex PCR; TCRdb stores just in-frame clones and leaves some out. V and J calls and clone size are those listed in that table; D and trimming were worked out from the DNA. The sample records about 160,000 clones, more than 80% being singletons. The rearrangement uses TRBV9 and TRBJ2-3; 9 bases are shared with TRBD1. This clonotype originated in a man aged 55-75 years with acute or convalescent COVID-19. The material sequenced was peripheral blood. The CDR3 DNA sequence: TGTGCCAGCAGCCCACAGGGGGCTAGGACAGATACGCAGTATTTT. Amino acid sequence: CASSPQGARTDTQYF.